The present entry profiles one T cell receptor (beta chain) with its context. These data belong to a study of blood T cell repertoires in COVID-19. Looking at the study overall: The United States, Italy and Spain supplied acute and convalescent COVID-19 samples. Nucleic acid was either cDNA or gDNA, and it came from T cells, B-cell-depleted T cells, or PBMCs.

Per the original methods: Reference gene primer amplification yielded estimated nucleated cell counts. Profiled with immunoSEQ multiplex PCR; TCRdb holds only in-frame clones, not every one. The DNA gave D and trimming, while V, J and clone size come from that table. The table shows around 60,000 clones, with 80% to 95% occurring only once. Sequenced: peripheral blood. This sequence was found in a man aged 50-60 years with active COVID-19.

The CDR3 nucleotides read TGCGCCAGCAGTTCCGGGACAGGGATCTCCAATGAGCAGTTCTTC. Encoded protein: CASSSGTGISNEQFF. The rearrangement links TRBV5-1 to TRBJ2-1; 9 nucleotides agree with TRBD1. CDR1 is SGHRS and CDR2 is YFSETQ in the germline V gene. V lost 5 bases, J lost 6 bases, and 9 bases stayed unmatched. CDR3 length: 15 residues.